These 28 T cell receptor beta chains were sequenced from one sample in a study of CD8 T cells in Susac syndrome. After extraction with the RNeasy kit, roughly 0.5 to 1 ug of the RNA was reverse transcribed using random hexamers. TCRdb recomputed calls from the immunoSEQ multiplex PCR reads with MiXCR, one row per CDR3 protein. The sample yields 170,000 or so distinct CDR3 sequences, 95% to 97% seen once. The sequencing sample was made of CD4+ T cells from PBMCs. All receptors derive from a human donor with Susac syndrome.

As DNA, the CDR3 is TGTGCCAGCAGCGTTGCCTTCTCCTACAATGAGCAGTTCTTC. Its protein is CASSVAFSYNEQFF. The chain recombines TRBV9 with TRBJ2-1; no reliable D call. V lost 2 bases to trimming and J lost 0 bases, with 6 bases between them. Germline values: CDR1 SGDLS, CDR2 YYNGEE. The CDR3 runs 14 residues.

This chain links TRBV29-1 with TRBJ2-5; 11 bases map to TRBD2. The CDR3 extends over 15 amino acids. V shed 8 bases and J 5 bases; nucleotides not matched to a gene: 13. Per germline, CDR1 SQVTM and CDR2 ANQGSEA. CDR3 DNA sequence: TGCAGCATATTACTAGCGGGAGTAAGGTTCGAGACCCAGTACTTC. The encoded protein is CSILLAGVRFETQYF.

The rearrangement links TRBV4-1 to TRBJ1-4; 8 bases fit TRBD1. CDR1 is MGHRA, CDR2 YSYEKL, per germline. The CDR3 totals 21 residues. V was clipped by 2 bases and J by 3 bases; unmatched bases: 20. The chain's CDR3 is CASSQPKLRDRRAGANEKLFF. The CDR3 DNA follows: TGCGCCAGCAGCCAACCTAAGTTAAGGGACAGGCGCGCGGGGGCTAATGAAAAACTGTTTTTT.

This chain links TRBV20-1 with TRBJ2-2, with D perhaps being TRBD1 or TRBD2 (7 bases each). The CDR3 spans 14 residues. With 5 bases removed from V and 2 bases from J, the gap between germline ends came to 12 bases. CDR1 is DFQATT and CDR2 is SNEGSKA in the germline V gene (reference sequence). In nucleotides, the CDR3 is TGCAGTGCTGCCAGGGGGGGTAACACCGGGGAGCTGTTTTTT. It encodes CSAARGGNTGELFF.

This clonotype came up once. The V gene is TRBV5-1, the J gene TRBJ1-5, with a weak D call TRBD1 (5 bases). Trimming took off 2 bases at V and 12 bases at J, with 18 bases between the two ends. The germline V gene has CDR1 SGHRS and CDR2 YFSETQ. The CDR3 is 14 residues long. CDR3 protein: CASSLDPSSGRQHF. The CDR3 coding sequence is TGCGCCAGCAGCTTAGACCCCTCGTCAGGGCGCCAGCATTTT.

V gene TRBV15 combines with J gene TRBJ2-7, with 11 bases aligning to TRBD2. This CDR3 contains 15 residues. Per germline, CDR1 LNHNV and CDR2 YYDKDF (reference sequence). Losses at the gene ends were 0 bases for V and 4 bases for J; bases not matched to a gene: 2. The CDR3 sequence is CATSREGLADYEQYF. The CDR3 DNA reads as TGTGCCACCAGCAGAGAGGGACTAGCGGATTACGAGCAGTACTTC.

V gene TRBV6-2 or TRBV6-3 combines with J gene TRBJ1-1; D uncertain. V lost 5 bases and J 8 bases, leaving 9 bases between the germline ends. CDR1 MNHEY and CDR2 SVGEGT come from the germline V gene. This CDR3 has 11 residues. CDR3 protein: CASSHGTEAFF. The CDR3 nucleotides are TGTGCCAGCAGTCACGGAACCGAAGCTTTCTTT.

V and J are TRBV9 and TRBJ1-2; D is unresolved. Germline lookup yields CDR1 SGDLS and CDR2 YYNGEE. The V end lost 0 bases, the J end lost 1 base, and 10 bases lay between the germline ends. CDR3 length: 15 residues. This chain's CDR3 is CASSVEGMGNYGYTF. CDR3 coding DNA: TGTGCCAGCAGCGTAGAAGGGATGGGTAACTATGGCTACACCTTC. The full variable domain, in which reference TRBV9 and TRBJ1-2 provide the parts outside the CDR3, is DSGVTQTPKHLITATGQRVTLRCSPRSGDLSVYWYQQSLDQGLQFLIQYYNGEERAKGNILERFSAQQFPDLHSELNLSSLELGDSALYFCASSVEGMGNYGYTFGSGTRLTVV.

The gene calls are TRBV9 and TRBJ2-1; D may match TRBD1 or TRBD2 (6 bases each). The CDR3 sequence is 16 residues long. Trimming removed 2 bases from V and 0 bases from J, with 12 bases in between. Germline CDR1 is SGDLS and CDR2 is YYNGEE. The CDR3 region has the DNA TGTGCCAGCAGCGTCCTCGGGGGCAGCTCCTACAATGAGCAGTTCTTC. Its translation: CASSVLGGSSYNEQFF.

The chain is built from TRBV24-1 and TRBJ1-2; D not resolved. The CDR3 is made up of 11 amino acids. The V end was cut by 2 bases, the J end by 7 bases, with 4 bases between. CDR1 and CDR2 from the germline V gene are KGHDR and SFDVKD. CDR3 DNA: TGTGCCACCAGTGATTCTCTTGGCTACACCTTC. It yields the protein CATSDSLGYTF.

This clonotype came up once. The chain has TRBV18 and TRBJ1-5; D is possibly TRBD1 (5 bases). The V gene's germline CDR1 is KGHSH and CDR2 LQKENI. The CDR3 covers 16 residues. Trimming took off 6 bases at V and 2 bases at J, with 17 bases between the two ends. CDR3 protein: CASSRTGPVGNQPQHF. CDR3 bases: TGTGCCAGCTCCCGAACAGGTCCCGTCGGCAATCAGCCCCAGCATTTT.

The gene calls are TRBV29-1 and TRBJ2-6, with TRBD2 matching over 7 bases. The CDR3 is 16 amino acids. V trimming: 1 base; J trimming: 0 bases; junction bases outside the gene matches: 3. Germline CDR1 is SQVTM and CDR2 is ANQGSEA. CDR3 in amino acids: CSVEGGGTSGANVLTF. CDR3 in DNA: TGCAGCGTTGAAGGGGGGGGTACCTCTGGGGCCAACGTCCTGACTTTC.

The rearrangement uses TRBV30 and TRBJ1-3; 10 bases align to TRBD1. The trim removed 4 bases at V and 5 bases at J, leaving 8 bases unmatched. The CDR3 spans 15 residues. Germline values: CDR1 GTSNPN, CDR2 SVGIG (reference sequence). CDR3 in amino acids: CAWNRGQGIRNTIYF. The CDR3 DNA follows: TGTGCCTGGAACCGGGGACAGGGGATTCGAAACACCATATATTTT.

The chain uses TRBV11-2 and TRBJ2-1; the D gene is possibly TRBD1 (5 bases). The CDR3 contains 15 residues. Germline CDR1 and CDR2: SGHAT and FQNNGV. The V end was cut by 1 base, the J end by 5 bases, with 12 bases between. CDR3 loop: CASSLGNGAHNEQFF. For the CDR3, the DNA is TGTGCCAGCAGCTTAGGAAATGGGGCGCACAATGAGCAGTTCTTC. Combining the CDR3 with reference TRBV11-2 and TRBJ2-1 gives the whole variable domain EAGVAQSPRYKIIEKRQSVAFWCNPISGHATLYWYQQILGQGPKLLIQFQNNGVVDDSQLPKDRFSAERLKGVDSTLKIQPAKLEDSAVYLCASSLGNGAHNEQFFGPGTRLTVL.

This chain joins TRBV6-6 and TRBJ1-2; D possibly corresponds to TRBD1 (5 bases). CDR1 is MNHNY and CDR2 is SVGAGI in the germline V gene (reference sequence). This CDR3 contains 14 residues. Between the trimmed V and J ends, which lost 5 bases and 3 bases, there was a span of 13 bases. Here the CDR3 DNA reads TGTGCCAGCAGTCAAGACAGCTCATACTATGGCTACACCTTC. Protein: CASSQDSSYYGYTF.

The chain joins TRBV20-1 to TRBJ2-2; perhaps TRBD2 as D (6 bases). The CDR3 contains 15 residues. V was clipped by 1 base and J by 6 bases, with 15 bases between them. From germline, CDR1 is DFQATT and CDR2 SNEGSKA (reference sequence). The chain's CDR3 is CSARGGAGTSGELFF. The CDR3 coding sequence is TGCAGTGCTAGAGGAGGGGCGGGAACGTCCGGGGAGCTGTTTTTT.

This sequence joins TRBV18 and TRBJ2-5; no reliable D call. V dropped 3 bases and J dropped 3 bases, with 8 bases sitting between them. Germline V gene data show CDR1 as KGHSH and CDR2 as LQKENI. This CDR3 contains 13 residues. The chain's CDR3 is CASSPTSEETQYF. CDR3 coding DNA: TGTGCCAGCTCACCGACCAGTGAAGAGACCCAGTACTTC.

This clonotype is a singleton in its sample. Germline and junction disagree at one end, which may indicate a read error. The chain employs TRBV20-1 and TRBJ2-1; D possibly corresponds to TRBD1 (5 bases). The CDR3 runs 11 residues. Germline V gene lookup returns CDR1 DFQATT and CDR2 SNEGSKA (reference sequence). The CDR3 DNA follows: TGCAGTGCGCAGACCCCGGCCAGGCAGGGCTTC. Protein: CSAQTPARQGF.

This clonotype was found once. The rearrangement uses TRBV12-3 or TRBV12-4 and TRBJ1-1; D is uncertain. V lost 6 bases, J lost 4 bases, and 18 bases lay in between. The CDR3 covers 15 residues. The CDR3 DNA is TGTGCCAGCAGACGGAGTGGGATCTGGAGCACTGAAGCTTTCTTT. This gives the protein CASRRSGIWSTEAFF.

The rearrangement links TRBV12-3 or TRBV12-4 to TRBJ2-7, with TRBD2 identical over 7 bases. This CDR3 is built from 15 residues. Germline trimming cut 3 bases from V and 2 bases from J; bases unmatched to any gene: 7. CDR3 amino acids: CASSLRREMPYEQYF. DNA for the CDR3: TGTGCCAGCAGTTTGCGGCGGGAGATGCCCTACGAGCAGTACTTC.

This clonotype was observed a single time. The genes are TRBV4-2 and TRBJ2-7; 7 bases match TRBD2. The CDR3 contains 12 residues. CDR1 is LGHNA and CDR2 is YNFKEQ in the germline V gene. Trimming at V came to 4 bases and at J to 6 bases, leaving 3 bases not matched to a gene. CDR3 amino acids: CASSPGGFEQYF. As DNA, the CDR3 is TGTGCCAGCAGCCCGGGGGGTTTCGAGCAGTACTTC.

This rearrangement joins TRBV5-6 to TRBJ2-7; weak D call: TRBD2 (6 bases). V was trimmed by 1 base and J by 5 bases, leaving 16 bases between them. The V gene's germline CDR1 is SGHDT and CDR2 YYEEEE. The CDR3 is 15 amino acids. Here the CDR3 DNA reads TGTGCCAGCAGCTTGCTAAGTGGAGGGCGGAACGAGCAGTACTTC. Its translation is CASSLLSGGRNEQYF. The complete variable domain, with remaining parts taken from reference TRBV5-6 and TRBJ2-7, reads DAGVTQSPTHLIKTRGQQVTLRCSPKSGHDTVSWYQQALGQGPQFIFQYYEEEERQRGNFPDRFSGHQFPNYSSELNVNALLLGDSALYLCASSLLSGGRNEQYFGPGTRLTVT.

The chain combines TRBV2 with TRBJ2-2, with 7 bases that match TRBD2. The length of the CDR3 is 14 residues. The trim removed 9 bases at V and 1 base at J, leaving 5 bases unmatched. Germline V CDR1 and CDR2: SNHLY, FYNNEI. CDR3 sequence reads: CASTRGGNTGELFF. As DNA, the CDR3 is TGTGCCAGTACCCGCGGGGGGAACACCGGGGAGCTGTTTTTT. Combining the CDR3 with reference TRBV2 and TRBJ2-2 gives the whole variable domain EPEVTQTPSHQVTQMGQEVILRCVPISNHLYFYWYRQILGQKVEFLVSFYNNEISEKSEIFDDQFSVERPDGSNFTLKIRSTKLEDSAMYFCASTRGGNTGELFFGEGSRLTVL.

J is TRBJ2-5 and V is TRBV7-9, with D possibly matching TRBD1 (5 bases). Germline CDR1 and CDR2: SEHNR and FQNEAQ (reference sequence). The CDR3 runs to 14 residues. V dropped 1 base and J dropped 3 bases, with 9 bases sitting between them. This CDR3 reads CASSLVRDEETQYF. CDR3 nucleotide sequence: TGTGCCAGCAGCTTAGTCAGGGATGAAGAGACCCAGTACTTC. The full variable domain, rest sourced from reference TRBV7-9 and TRBJ2-5, is DTGVSQNPRHKITKRGQNVTFRCDPISEHNRLYWYRQTLGQGPEFLTYFQNEAQLEKSRLLSDRFSAERPKGSFSTLEIQRTEQGDSAMYLCASSLVRDEETQYFGPGTRLLVL.

This chain links TRBV5-1 with TRBJ2-1; D is ambiguous. Germline assignment: CDR1 SGHRS and CDR2 YFSETQ. The V and J ends lost 1 base and 6 bases respectively, with 11 bases between them. This CDR3 region has 14 residues. CDR3 bases: TGCGCCAGCAGCTTGCGTGGGGTTCCCAATGAGCAGTTCTTC. Residues: CASSLRGVPNEQFF. The complete variable domain, with remaining parts taken from reference TRBV5-1 and TRBJ2-1, reads KAGVTQTPRYLIKTRGQQVTLSCSPISGHRSVSWYQQTPGQGLQFLFEYFSETQRNKGNFPGRFSGRQFSNSRSEMNVSTLELGDSALYLCASSLRGVPNEQFFGPGTRLTVL.

CDR3 nucleotides: TGTGCCAGCAGCACCGGGGGGCGCGACACCGGGGAGCTGTTTTTT. Protein sequence: CASSTGGRDTGELFF. The chain is built from TRBV9 and TRBJ2-2; the D gene is possibly TRBD2 (7 bases). Germline CDR1 reads SGDLS; CDR2 reads YYNGEE. Trimming took off 4 bases at V and 3 bases at J, with 13 bases between the two ends. CDR3 size: 15 residues. The full variable domain, rest sourced from reference TRBV9 and TRBJ2-2, is DSGVTQTPKHLITATGQRVTLRCSPRSGDLSVYWYQQSLDQGLQFLIQYYNGEERAKGNILERFSAQQFPDLHSELNLSSLELGDSALYFCASSTGGRDTGELFFGEGSRLTVL.

The chain has TRBV4-3 and TRBJ2-7, with 11 bases identical to TRBD2. The germline V gene has CDR1 LGHNA and CDR2 YSLEER. V shed 1 base, J shed 4 bases, and the junction held 15 bases outside the gene matches. This CDR3 region has 19 residues. The CDR3 sequence is CASSQGGRTGLAGGYEQYF. The DNA for the CDR3 is TGCGCCAGCAGCCAAGGGGGTCGGACCGGGCTAGCGGGAGGTTACGAGCAGTACTTC.

V is TRBV9 and J is TRBJ2-5, with TRBD2 as a possible D gene (5 bases). Germline V gene sequence: CDR1 SGDLS, CDR2 YYNGEE. The V gene lost 4 bases and the J gene lost 0 bases, with 13 bases spanning the gap. The CDR3 runs 15 residues. In DNA form, the CDR3 reads TGTGCCAGCAGCTCCCACGGACTTGACCAAGAGACCCAGTACTTC. Translating it yields CASSSHGLDQETQYF. The full variable domain, in which reference TRBV9 and TRBJ2-5 provide the parts outside the CDR3, is DSGVTQTPKHLITATGQRVTLRCSPRSGDLSVYWYQQSLDQGLQFLIQYYNGEERAKGNILERFSAQQFPDLHSELNLSSLELGDSALYFCASSSHGLDQETQYFGPGTRLLVL.